This entry is about one T cell receptor (beta chain). What it binds is unknown. This sample was taken from a study of blood T cells in healthy people across ages. Study outcomes and limitations: Estimated diversity across one million T cells was deemed an underestimate.

The second PCR ran about 6 to 11 cycles with a sample-barcoded 5' primer and J-beta primers. Carrying 12 random nucleotides, a template-switch adaptor labeled each individual cDNA molecule. TCRdb reprocessed the 5' RACE reads with MiXCR, giving one entry per CDR3 protein. Among around 1.7 million distinct CDR3 sequences listed, roughly 27% were seen once. The germline CDR1 and CDR2 sequences are SNHLY and FYNNEI. Between the trimmed V and J ends, which lost 3 bases and 5 bases, there was a span of 12 bases. CDR3 length: 14 amino acids. V gene TRBV2 combines with J gene TRBJ2-3; D possibly corresponds to TRBD2 (5 bases). The TCR comes from a woman in her twenties or thirties in good health. The sequencing sample was made of blood. The CDR3 DNA follows: TGTGCCAGCAGTGAGGGTCGAGCGGAAGATACGCAGTATTTT. This sequence encodes CASSEGRAEDTQYF.